The present T cell receptor beta chain was sequenced within a study of blood T cell repertoires in COVID-19. At the level of the study: The United States, Italy and Spain were the sources of the acute and convalescent COVID-19 samples. PBMCs, B-cell-depleted T cells, or T cells were the source of the cDNA or gDNA that made up the material.

In the source study's methods: Nucleated cell number was recorded as an estimate derived from reference gene primer amplification. Assay: immunoSEQ multiplex PCR; the TCRdb copy retains only in-frame clones and omits some. Clone size and V and J calls were adopted from that table, with D and trimming inferred from the DNA. The table lists 180,000 or so clones, approximately 85% of them singletons. Concerning this clone: Within the sample, other DNA sequences also encode this same CDR3.

Germline V gene lookup returns CDR1 LNHDA and CDR2 SQIVND (reference sequence). V was shortened by 1 base and J by 3 bases, with 9 bases between the two germline ends. CDR3 length: 14 residues. The rearrangement uses TRBV19 and TRBJ1-2, with D maybe TRBD1 (5 bases). Sequencing used PBMCs or T cells enriched from blood (not recorded which). The TCR sequence derives from a man aged 35-49 years with acute COVID-19. The CDR3 loop is CASSIGGGDYGYTF. As DNA, the CDR3 is TGTGCCAGTAGTATAGGCGGGGGAGACTATGGCTACACCTTC.